One sample yielded the 18 T cell receptor beta chains listed below, sequenced in a study of cytomegalovirus exposure and HLA in healthy donors. The PCR had 60 Vbeta and 13 Jbeta primers. The method was immunoSEQ multiplex PCR; TCRdb's version includes in-frame clones alone and lacks a portion of them. The repertoire holds around 200,000 clones, about 89% seen once, with 1% in the top ten. The sequenced sample was PBMCs. The receptor source for this set is a woman aged 18-29 years in good health and CMV-seronegative.

J is TRBJ2-7 and V is TRBV9; 9 bases line up with TRBD2. Germline CDR1 and CDR2: SGDLS and YYNGEE. Germline trimming cut 0 bases from V and 7 bases from J; bases unmatched to any gene: 11. The CDR3 runs 16 residues. The CDR3 here is CASSVAPIAGVGEQYF. DNA of the CDR3: TGTGCCAGCAGCGTAGCCCCAATAGCGGGAGTGGGGGAGCAGTACTTC. Full variable domain (missing parts from reference TRBV9 and TRBJ2-7): DSGVTQTPKHLITATGQRVTLRCSPRSGDLSVYWYQQSLDQGLQFLIQYYNGEERAKGNILERFSAQQFPDLHSELNLSSLELGDSALYFCASSVAPIAGVGEQYFGPGTRLTVT.

The chain uses TRBV6-1 and TRBJ2-7, with 7 nucleotides matching TRBD1. J was trimmed by 3 bases and V by 7 bases; bases with no gene match: 12. Germline CDR1 MNHNS, CDR2 SASEGT. The CDR3 contains 15 residues. The CDR3 spells CASTDRVPEYYEQYF. The DNA for the CDR3 is TGTGCCAGCACTGACAGGGTACCCGAATACTACGAGCAGTACTTC.

The genes are TRBV2 and TRBJ2-3, with 13 positions matching TRBD2. CDR1 is SNHLY and CDR2 is FYNNEI in the germline V gene. With V trimmed by 8 bases and J by 1 base, 3 bases remained unmatched. The CDR3 contains 15 residues. CDR3 residues: CASGLAGAGTDTQYF. CDR3 coding DNA: TGTGCCAGCGGACTAGCGGGGGCGGGCACAGATACGCAGTATTTT. Variable domain in full (rest from reference TRBV2 and TRBJ2-3): EPEVTQTPSHQVTQMGQEVILRCVPISNHLYFYWYRQILGQKVEFLVSFYNNEISEKSEIFDDQFSVERPDGSNFTLKIRSTKLEDSAMYFCASGLAGAGTDTQYFGPGTRLTVL.

The V gene is TRBV2, the J gene TRBJ1-1; 8 nucleotides line up with TRBD1. The germline V gene encodes CDR1 SNHLY and CDR2 FYNNEI. The CDR3 sequence is 15 residues long. The junction had 15 bases not matched to a gene; V was cut back by 7 bases and J by 8 bases. The CDR3 DNA is TGTGCCAGCATGGAGGGTGACAGGGGTGTTCTGGAAGCTTTCTTT. Its protein is CASMEGDRGVLEAFF. Using reference TRBV2 and TRBJ1-1 for the parts outside the CDR3, the full variable domain is EPEVTQTPSHQVTQMGQEVILRCVPISNHLYFYWYRQILGQKVEFLVSFYNNEISEKSEIFDDQFSVERPDGSNFTLKIRSTKLEDSAMYFCASMEGDRGVLEAFFGQGTRLTVV.

The chain recombines TRBV19 with TRBJ2-7; 8 positions agree with TRBD1. The CDR3 sequence is 13 residues long. CDR1 is LNHDA and CDR2 is SQIVND in the germline V gene (reference sequence). This chain's CDR3 is CASPGTGGYEQYF. As DNA, the CDR3 is TGTGCTAGCCCAGGGACAGGTGGTTACGAGCAGTACTTC.

The V and J genes are TRBV4-3 and TRBJ1-2; no clear D gene. Trimming took off 1 base at V and 3 bases at J, with 15 bases between the two ends. Germline V gene sequence: CDR1 LGHNA, CDR2 YSLEER. This CDR3 spans 16 amino acids. DNA for the CDR3: TGCGCCAGCAGCCAAGGCACAACTTCAGGCCACTATGGCTACACCTTC. Translating it yields CASSQGTTSGHYGYTF.

The chain is built from TRBV7-2 and TRBJ2-3, with a tentative D call TRBD2 (7 bases). V was trimmed by 1 base and J by 4 bases, leaving 15 bases between them. The CDR3 runs to 16 residues. Looked up from germline, CDR1 is SGHTA and CDR2 is FQGNSA. In DNA, the CDR3 is TGTGCCAGCAGCTTAGAGGGGGGGGCCATTGCAGATACGCAGTATTTT. As protein: CASSLEGGAIADTQYF.

Written as DNA, the CDR3 is TGCGCCAGCAGCCCCCTAGCGGGGGGTCCCCAAGAGACCCAGTACTTC. Amino acid sequence: CASSPLAGGPQETQYF. The chain is built from TRBV5-1 and TRBJ2-5, with 11 positions matching TRBD2. With V trimmed by 4 bases and J by 1 base, 6 bases remained unmatched. Per germline, CDR1 SGHRS and CDR2 YFSETQ. CDR3 length: 16 residues.

The genes are TRBV6-5 and TRBJ1-6, with no clear D. The CDR3 runs 13 residues. The germline CDR1 and CDR2 sequences are MNHEY and SVGAGI. V was pared by 0 bases and J by 11 bases, with 8 bases between. The CDR3 loop reads CASSYSREPPLHF. Here the CDR3 DNA reads TGTGCCAGCAGTTACTCGAGGGAGCCACCCCTCCACTTT.

The chain couples TRBV2 to TRBJ1-6; 8 nucleotides agree with TRBD1. CDR3 length: 16 residues. Unmatched junction bases numbered 11, after V lost 6 bases and J lost 7 bases. The germline V gene has CDR1 SNHLY and CDR2 FYNNEI. CDR3 residues: CASRTRAGGANSPLHF. The CDR3 nucleotides read TGTGCCAGCAGAACAAGGGCAGGGGGCGCAAATTCACCCCTCCACTTT. Combining the CDR3 with reference TRBV2 and TRBJ1-6 gives the whole variable domain EPEVTQTPSHQVTQMGQEVILRCVPISNHLYFYWYRQILGQKVEFLVSFYNNEISEKSEIFDDQFSVERPDGSNFTLKIRSTKLEDSAMYFCASRTRAGGANSPLHFGNGTRLTVT.

The chain recombines TRBV10-2 with TRBJ2-3; D is undetermined. This CDR3 is 16 amino acids long. Germline V gene sequence: CDR1 WSHSY, CDR2 SAAADI. The V and J ends lost 0 bases and 0 bases respectively, with 10 bases between them. The CDR3 here is CASSESPGPSTDTQYF. The CDR3 region has the DNA TGCGCCAGCAGTGAGTCGCCAGGTCCTAGCACAGATACGCAGTATTTT.

The gene calls are TRBV19 and TRBJ1-3; D is unresolved. The CDR3 loop spans 14 amino acids. Germline CDR1 is LNHDA and CDR2 is SQIVND (reference sequence). V lost 5 bases, J lost 1 base, and 9 bases lay in between. CDR3 loop: CASSRGGSGNTIYF. For the CDR3, the DNA is TGTGCCAGTAGTCGGGGTGGGTCTGGAAACACCATATATTTT.

J is TRBJ2-1 and V is TRBV30; maybe TRBD2 (6 bases). Trimming removed 1 base from V and 4 bases from J, with 14 bases in between. Per the germline V gene, CDR1 is GTSNPN and CDR2 is SVGIG (reference sequence). The CDR3 loop spans 15 amino acids. CDR3 nucleotide sequence: TGTGCCTGGAGTGCCTATTCTAGCGATTACAATGAGCAGTTCTTC. It is translated as CAWSAYSSDYNEQFF.

The J gene is TRBJ2-3, the V gene TRBV11-3, with 15 bases that match TRBD2. The CDR3 has 17 residues. Germline assignment: CDR1 SGHNT and CDR2 YENEEA. The J segment lost 2 bases and the V segment lost 5 bases, leaving 5 bases of the junction unmatched. CDR3: CASSPGTSGGYTDTQYF. As DNA, the CDR3 is TGTGCCAGCAGCCCCGGGACTAGCGGGGGGTACACAGATACGCAGTATTTT.

The CDR3 sequence is CSVDVPSGAKTQYF. CDR3 nucleotides: TGCAGCGTTGATGTTCCTAGCGGGGCGAAGACCCAGTACTTC. The rearrangement links TRBV29-1 to TRBJ2-5, with 9 bases fitting TRBD2. Per the germline V gene, CDR1 is SQVTM and CDR2 is ANQGSEA. The CDR3 contains 14 residues. V shed 3 bases and J 6 bases; nucleotides not matched to a gene: 8.

This chain joins TRBV6-5 and TRBJ1-1; D is possibly TRBD1 (5 bases). Per the germline V gene, CDR1 is MNHEY and CDR2 is SVGAGI. This CDR3 is 14 amino acids long. V gave up 5 bases and J gave up 1 base, with 11 bases separating them. DNA for the CDR3: TGTGCCAGCAGTGTGGGAGGGGAGAACACTGAAGCTTTCTTT. This encodes CASSVGGENTEAFF.

The genes are TRBV2 and TRBJ2-7, with D possibly matching TRBD1 (6 bases). The CDR3 is 16 residues long. V was clipped by 8 bases and J by 5 bases, with 25 bases between them. Germline values: CDR1 SNHLY, CDR2 FYNNEI. The CDR3 sequence: CASSYTPWGQAHEQYF. DNA of the CDR3: TGTGCCAGCTCCTACACCCCGTGGGGGCAGGCCCACGAGCAGTACTTC.

The chain combines TRBV4-3 with TRBJ2-5; 13 bases are shared with TRBD2. The closer fit of TRBJ2-7 to the DNA end suggests the J call may be wrong. Germline V gives CDR1 LGHNA, CDR2 YSLEER. The CDR3 spans 15 residues. The CDR3 region is CASSPGTSGDYEQYF. In DNA, the CDR3 is TGCGCCAGCAGCCCTGGGACTAGCGGGGACTACGAGCAGTACTTC.